This is a list of T cell receptor beta chains from one sample in a study of identical twins. TCRdb recomputed calls from the 5' RACE reads with MiXCR, one row per CDR3 protein. The sample carries roughly 1,500,000 distinct CDR3 sequences, under 35% recorded once. Input material: cord blood. The receptors stem from a newborn girl in good health. Each CDR3 is given with its conserved first and last residue. Fields, in order: J gene, clone size, V gene, D gene, CDR3 protein, CDR3 DNA. D genes are given only for firm matches. Clone size is shown for a subset of rows, as once, few, many or a class of expanded clone.

TRBJ2-7 | once | TRBV5-6 | NA | CASSFDRATREQYF | TGTGCCAGCAGCTTTGATCGAGCGACACGCGAGCAGTACTTC
TRBJ2-5 | NA | TRBV9 | TRBD2 | CASSVGGGSKTQYF | TGTGCCAGCAGCGTAGGCGGGGGAAGCAAGACCCAGTACTTC
TRBJ1-3 | once | TRBV3-1 | NA | CASSQKGRAANTIYF | TGTGCCAGCAGCCAAAAGGGGCGGGCTGCAAACACCATATATTTT
TRBJ1-6 | NA | TRBV25-1 | NA | CASSVKGGIYNSPLHF | TGTGCCAGCAGTGTTAAAGGGGGAATATATAATTCACCCCTCCACTTT
TRBJ2-1 | many | TRBV2 | TRBD1 | CATRQGSYNEQFF | TGTGCCACCCGACAGGGCTCCTACAATGAGCAGTTCTTC
TRBJ2-1 | NA | TRBV6-1 | NA | CASSPWATEQFF | TGTGCCAGCAGTCCATGGGCAACGGAGCAGTTCTTC
TRBJ1-2 | NA | TRBV7-2 | NA | CASSLDPANCGYTF | TGTGCCAGCAGCTTAGATCCAGCTAACTGTGGCTACACCTTC
TRBJ2-5 | NA | TRBV7-2 | TRBD1 | CASSSMGQTQETQYF | TGTGCCAGCAGCTCAATGGGACAGACCCAAGAGACCCAGTACTTC
TRBJ2-4 | NA | TRBV29-1 | NA | CSVEDLHPLGQYF | TGCAGCGTTGAAGATCTTCACCCCCTGGGGCAGTACTTC
TRBJ2-5 | once | TRBV29-1 | TRBD2 | CSVEDRGLAGGYEQYF | TGCAGCGTTGAAGATCGCGGGCTAGCGGGAGGCTATGAGCAGTACTTC
TRBJ2-3 | NA | TRBV20-1 | NA | CSARDVLGSTDTQYF | TGCAGTGCTAGAGATGTCCTTGGGTCCACAGATACGCAGTATTTT
TRBJ2-1 | many | TRBV20-1 | NA | CSAKNLYNEQFF | TGCAGTGCCAAGAACCTATACAATGAGCAGTTCTTC
TRBJ1-5 | few | TRBV20-1 | NA | CSAERGDQPQHF | TGCAGTGCTGAGAGAGGAGATCAGCCCCAGCATTTT
TRBJ2-7 | few | TRBV28 | NA | CATVVQGHEQYF | TGTGCCACCGTCGTACAGGGCCACGAGCAGTACTTC
TRBJ2-1 | NA | TRBV20-1 | TRBD1 | CSAIDRGSLEFEQFF | TGCAGTGCCATAGACAGGGGGTCCCTAGAATTTGAGCAGTTCTTC
TRBJ2-4 | NA | TRBV3-1 | TRBD1 | CANSAGQGVNIQYF | TGTGCCAACAGCGCCGGACAGGGAGTAAACATTCAGTACTTC
TRBJ2-1 | NA | TRBV4-1 | TRBD1 | CASSQDSGQKYNEQFF | TGCGCCAGCAGCCAAGATTCGGGACAGAAGTACAATGAGCAGTTCTTC
TRBJ1-1 | NA | TRBV12-3/TRBV12-4 | NA | CASRLVYTEAFF | TGTGCCAGCAGATTAGTGTACACTGAAGCTTTCTTT
TRBJ2-3 | many | TRBV5-1 | TRBD1 | CASSRLSGQGTDTQYF | TGCGCCAGCAGCCGCCTCTCAGGACAGGGGACAGATACGCAGTATTTT
TRBJ1-2 | NA | TRBV18 | NA | CASSPSVELGSYTF | TGTGCCAGCTCACCATCCGTCGAGTTGGGGAGCTACACCTTC
TRBJ2-3 | NA | TRBV7-2 | TRBD2 | CASSVSGGPSTDTQYF | TGTGCCAGCAGCGTTAGCGGGGGACCTAGCACAGATACGCAGTATTTT
TRBJ2-7 | NA | TRBV11-1 | NA | CASSTRLGYEQYF | TGTGCCAGCAGCACCCGACTGGGCTACGAGCAGTACTTC
TRBJ1-1 | NA | TRBV7-6 | NA | CASSLASATGAFF | TGTGCCAGCAGCTTAGCTTCGGCGACTGGAGCTTTCTTT
TRBJ2-3 | few | TRBV7-9 | NA | CASSSGVPFPDTQYF | TGTGCCAGCAGCTCGGGGGTACCTTTTCCTGATACGCAGTATTTT
TRBJ2-1 | few | TRBV9 | TRBD2 | CASSVVLPSGVNEQFF | TGTGCCAGCAGCGTAGTACTACCTAGCGGGGTCAATGAGCAGTTCTTC
TRBJ1-4 | once | TRBV7-6 | NA | CASSPGTLHEELFF | TGTGCCAGCAGCCCCGGGACCTTACATGAAGAACTGTTTTTT
TRBJ2-3 | NA | TRBV11-2 | NA | CASSLAGPRYTQYF | TGTGCCAGCAGCTTAGCGGGGCCTCGGTATACGCAGTATTTT
TRBJ1-2 | NA | TRBV19 | NA | CASSTSGRRANYGYTF | TGTGCCAGTAGTACCTCAGGACGGAGGGCTAACTATGGCTACACCTTC
TRBJ1-1 | NA | TRBV10-2 | TRBD1 | CASHGQGTEAFF | TGCGCCAGCCATGGACAGGGCACTGAAGCTTTCTTT
TRBJ2-5 | NA | TRBV5-1 | TRBD1 | CASSLFGGQGAGETQYF | TGCGCCAGCAGCTTGTTCGGGGGACAGGGGGCTGGGGAGACCCAGTACTTC
TRBJ2-2 | NA | TRBV20-1 | NA | CSARDGGGTGELFF | TGCAGTGCTAGAGATGGTGGGGGAACCGGGGAGCTGTTTTTT
TRBJ1-2 | NA | TRBV14 | NA | CASSQIRNYGYTF | TGTGCCAGCAGCCAAATACGGAACTATGGCTACACCTTC
TRBJ2-1 | NA | TRBV2 | NA | CASSKEARGNEQFF | TGTGCCAGCAGTAAAGAGGCGCGTGGCAATGAGCAGTTCTTC
TRBJ2-7 | few | TRBV24-1 | NA | CATSAFYEQYF | TGTGCCACCAGTGCCTTCTACGAGCAGTACTTC
TRBJ2-1 | NA | TRBV6-5 | NA | CVSSYHSYNEQFF | TGTGTCAGCAGTTACCACTCCTACAATGAGCAGTTCTTC
TRBJ1-2 | NA | TRBV9 | NA | CAGSTPDSSYGYTF | TGTGCCGGCAGCACCCCGGACAGCAGCTATGGCTACACCTTC
TRBJ2-7 | few | TRBV5-1 | TRBD2 | CASSLRLAGASNYEQYF | TGCGCCAGCAGCCTTAGACTAGCGGGGGCCTCTAACTACGAGCAGTACTTC
TRBJ1-1 | NA | TRBV2 | NA | CASSDQGTTEAFF | TGTGCCAGCAGTGACCAGGGAACCACTGAAGCTTTCTTT
TRBJ1-1 | few | TRBV5-6 | TRBD1 | CASSLRGTGGTEAFF | TGTGCCAGCAGCTTAAGAGGCACAGGGGGCACTGAAGCTTTCTTT
TRBJ2-1 | NA | TRBV11-1 | TRBD2 | CASSLEGSGRINEQFF | TGTGCCAGCAGCTTAGAAGGTAGCGGGAGGATCAATGAGCAGTTCTTC
TRBJ1-2 | few | TRBV24-1 | NA | CATSDSGDGDGYTF | TGTGCCACCAGTGATTCAGGGGATGGGGATGGCTACACCTTC
TRBJ1-2 | NA | TRBV20-1 | TRBD1 | CSARQGVNYGYTF | TGCAGTGCGAGACAGGGGGTTAACTATGGCTACACCTTC
TRBJ1-1 | once | TRBV7-9 | NA | CASSLVVGGNTEAFF | TGTGCCAGCAGCTTAGTAGTGGGGGGGAACACTGAAGCTTTCTTT
TRBJ2-7 | few | TRBV2 | TRBD1 | CASKDDRERDEQYF | TGTGCCAGCAAAGACGACAGGGAAAGGGACGAGCAGTACTTC
TRBJ1-4 | NA | TRBV29-1 | NA | CSVPRGGNNEKLFF | TGCAGCGTTCCCAGAGGGGGGAATAATGAAAAACTGTTTTTT
TRBJ1-1 | NA | TRBV7-9 | NA | CASRPTQGSNTEAFF | TGTGCCAGCAGACCTACCCAGGGGTCGAACACTGAAGCTTTCTTT
TRBJ1-2 | NA | TRBV7-2 | NA | CASSLRQAAAYGYTF | TGTGCCAGCAGCTTACGGCAGGCCGCTGCCTATGGCTACACCTTC
TRBJ2-5 | few | TRBV28 | TRBD1 | CASSWTGGYQETQYF | TGTGCCAGCAGTTGGACAGGGGGGTACCAAGAGACCCAGTACTTC
TRBJ2-3 | few | TRBV6-1 | TRBD2 | CASSESHGGGADTQYF | TGTGCCAGCAGTGAATCGCATGGGGGGGGTGCAGATACGCAGTATTTT
TRBJ2-7 | few | TRBV12-3/TRBV12-4 | NA | CASSLTDRAEQYF | TGTGCCAGCAGTTTGACGGATAGGGCGGAGCAGTACTTC
TRBJ2-1 | NA | TRBV2 | TRBD2 | CASSLRLAESSYNEQFF | TGTGCCAGCAGTCTCCGACTAGCGGAGAGTTCCTACAATGAGCAGTTCTTC
TRBJ1-2 | NA | TRBV7-9 | NA | CASSFEYRGYTF | TGTGCCAGCAGCTTCGAGTATAGGGGCTACACCTTC
TRBJ2-1 | NA | TRBV20-1 | NA | CSASAGTEYNEQFF | TGCAGTGCTAGTGCCGGGACGGAATACAATGAGCAGTTCTTC
TRBJ2-2 | few | TRBV7-2 | NA | CASSPWAGELFF | TGTGCCAGCAGCCCCTGGGCCGGGGAGCTGTTTTTT
TRBJ2-3 | many | TRBV7-9 | NA | CASSSGLVTTDTQYF | TGTGCCAGCAGCTCTGGACTCGTTACTACAGATACGCAGTATTTT
TRBJ2-1 | NA | TRBV20-1 | NA | CSAKMNEQFF | TGCAGTGCGAAGATGAATGAGCAGTTCTTC
TRBJ2-1 | NA | TRBV30 | NA | CAWNGQSYNEQFF | TGTGCCTGGAACGGGCAGTCTTACAATGAGCAGTTCTTC